This T cell receptor beta chain was obtained from a study of cytomegalovirus exposure and HLA in healthy donors (dated by TCRdb to between 2016 and 2019). With respect to the entire study: In an earlier analysis of 550 to 750 of the donors, less than 350 Gb of sequence data and 90 million to 120 million unique TCR beta sequences from about 179 million T cells were reported. An early release covering some 640 HLA-typed donors comprised approximately 290 gigabases of sequencing data and 85 million or so unique TCR sequences. Of the 300 to 500 genotyped donors, 75% to 85% were placed in the genetic ancestry cluster associated with self-reported Caucasian donors. The study aimed to test whether signatures of past pathogen exposure could be identified by cataloging public T cell receptors. The T cell repertoires of about 700 subjects were profiled by immunosequencing and related to cytomegalovirus serostatus. Besides the first cohort of 666 subjects, a separate validation cohort made up of 95 to 150 different subjects was used. To predict cytomegalovirus infection status, the study combined high-throughput TCR immunosequencing, statistical association of individual TCRs with disease status, and machine learning. A later analysis re-examined previously published TCR beta repertoires from more than 550 donors and added high-resolution HLA genotyping to investigate patterns of TCR occurrence. Rather than drawing on any new phenotypic data, the later analysis identified candidate immune exposures from TCR beta sequences and the way those sequences occurred across donors. In an earlier analysis of 500 to 650 of the donors, high-throughput TCR beta sequencing was used to judge whether each TCR beta V gene segment behaved as functional or pseudogenic. Donor age, sex, ethnicity and CMV serostatus were compiled together with the repertoire data. A later genetic analysis took genome-wide SNP genotypes for about 65% of the 666 donors and used that subset as a discovery cohort. Every discovery cohort repertoire had been produced on one sequencing platform. Both class I and class II loci were covered by HLA typing, at four-digit resolution. Typing coverage varied by locus: about 620-630 donors for A, B, C, DRB1 and DQB1; 522 for DQA1; approximately 610 for DPA1; 450 to 480 for DPB1. Several DR-DQ haplotypes were treated as single units for association and clustering because of strong linkage in the cohort. On average, 235,054 unique TCR beta nucleotide sequences were sequenced per donor among a few hundred genotyped donors of the cohort, with about 19% of those sequences being non-productive.

What the research found in general, with its limitations: Cytomegalovirus status was reported to be diagnosed by the classifier with high specificity and sensitivity in both the original and validation cohorts. V-gene and J-gene trimming of TCR beta chains was associated with a missense DCLRE1C variant in a later genetic analysis, and the association was replicated in an independent cohort. Strong co-occurrence of HLA alleles, especially DR and DQ, made assigning TCR associations to individual alleles difficult. CMV serostatus was the only immune exposure information available for the cohort. Linkage disequilibrium might explain the correlated functional status among segregating V segments, but an unknown experimental factor could not be excluded. Specific HLA alleles were associated with 15,000 to 20,000 TCR beta sequences at a false discovery rate of 0.05 in a later analysis. Three of the identified cytomegalovirus-associated TCR beta chains were confirmed in vitro to be specific for cytomegalovirus antigens. Most TCR sequences were observed very rarely across donors, whereas some public TCRs were present in many individuals. In a later genetic analysis, fewer N-insertions in productive TCRs were reported among donors in an Asian-associated ancestry cluster than the 666-donor mean. This cohort had only TCR beta chains sequenced, and the lack of alpha or paired-chain data limited which features could be detected. Roughly uniform sequencing depth across donors was assumed in presence/absence analyses, although this assumption may not hold. The 87-base-pair reads could not distinguish some IMGT-functional V segments, including TRBV6-2 and TRBV6-3, so those segments were excluded. In a later analysis, HLA-associated TCR beta chains were found to be more clonally expanded and to have lower generation probabilities than equally common non-associated chains. In an earlier analysis of around 600 of the donors, most TCR beta V segments appeared in productive rearrangements about 87% or about 30% of the time, broadly matching IMGT annotations. According to a later analysis, parvovirus B19, influenza, CMV and Epstein-Barr virus appeared linked to several top co-occurrence clusters. It was suggested by the authors that the approach could potentially be generalized to other disease states and immunological phenotypes. In a later analysis, TCR association rates were found to vary across HLA loci, with the most associated TCRs seen for DRB1 alleles and the fewest for HLA-C alleles. HLA typing was unavailable for some donors at each locus, so association tests used only the typed subset. A total of some 180 TCR beta chains were listed by the study as associated with cytomegalovirus. A further reported finding was that TCR beta sequences accurately predicted the HLA-A and HLA-B alleles for most subjects in the first cohort. A cluster of highly shared sequence variants was judged likely to represent a technical artifact of the sequencing pipeline. Most CMV-associated TCR beta chains appeared to be HLA-restricted in a later analysis, and the HLA associations seemed to be driven largely by CMV exposure. Because counts were too low, some 16 rarely observed V segments, including chromosome 9 orphons, were excluded from the earlier analysis of around 640 of the donors.

Libraries were prepared through the immunoSEQ multiplex PCR assay. For the multiplex PCR, a mixture combining 60 forward primers for TCR Vbeta segments and 13 reverse primers for TCR Jbeta segments was used. The CDR3 region of rearranged TCR beta genes was amplified from genomic DNA with a multiplex PCR assay. The Illumina HiSeq System was used to sequence the amplified TCR beta libraries as 87-base-pair reads. The authors processed their data as follows. A later analysis tallied approximately 87 million unique TCR beta chains across the 700 or so repertoires, and around 10 million of those chains were shared by two or more donors. To remove PCR and sequencing errors, raw reads were error-corrected and collapsed into unique sequences using a nearest-neighbor algorithm that merged closely related sequences. V, D and J gene segments were assigned by aligning CDR3 sequences to IMGT reference sequences. For a sequence to be retained, at least a six-nucleotide match to both a V gene segment and a J gene segment was required. A rearrangement was called productive if the CDR3 had no stop codons and remained in frame with V and J, and every other rearrangement was called non-productive. Following IMGT convention, CDR3 was defined as the stretch from the second conserved V-encoded cysteine to the conserved J-encoded phenylalanine. Sequences without an unambiguous match to a single V gene segment were excluded from the earlier analysis of a few hundred of the donors. An earlier analysis of around 600 of the donors classified V segments as functional when productive rearrangements were above 56.7% and as segregating when the standard deviation between donors was above 5%. To diagnose cytomegalovirus status from the catalog of TCR beta chain sequences, a statistical classification framework was built. In a later analysis, TCR nucleotide sequences were compared against IMGT/GENE-DB human TR gene sequences so that V and J genes could be assigned. In a later analysis, CDR3 sequences and most-parsimonious VDJ recombination scenarios were assigned using the TCRdist pipeline. In a later analysis, each TCR beta chain was defined by its CDR3 amino acid sequence together with its V-gene family, and reads without a unique V-gene family were excluded. To address suspected cross-contamination and a sequencing artifact, a later analysis removed 592 highly shared, low-generation-probability nucleotide sequences. For each public chain, a later analysis derived a clonal expansion index from normalized ranks of inferred template counts within each repertoire. In a later analysis, generation probabilities were computed with a VDJ recombination model fitted to out-of-frame rearrangements, and the resulting probabilities were checked against IGoR. Hypergeometric tests were used in a later analysis to score TCR-TCR, TCR-HLA and TCR-CMV co-occurrence, with a repertoire-size bias correction applied to the TCR pairs. A later analysis estimated false discovery rates by permuting HLA or CMV assignments 20 times. In a later analysis, co-occurring TCRs were grouped using DBSCAN, and TCRdist sequence similarity was added for clustering within HLA-allele-positive subsets. Co-occurrence clustering excluded repertoires with fewer than 30,000 or more than 120,000 public chains, plus five with anomalous nucleotide sharing. This immuneACCESS table, as held by TCRdb, lists in-frame sequences with V and J called but not all clones. Of the missing ones, under half trace to an unresolved V gene in checked studies; the others have no known cause. For V, J and clone size, that table is used; D and trimming come from the DNA. The table for this sample lists roughly 140,000 clones; around 74% of them were counted only once. Clones ranked in the top ten supply just under 6.5% of the sample.

In total, 500 to 700 healthy bone marrow donors made up the cohort. At the time of sampling, all cohort members were nominally healthy, though unrecorded immune exposures were likely present. The donor was CMV seropositive and belonged to the group of about 290 seropositive cohort members. Each donor provided a peripheral blood sample, and peripheral blood mononuclear cells were used for TCR beta sequencing. The Qiagen DNeasy Blood Extraction Kit was used to extract genomic DNA from the blood cell samples. Inclusive of the bounding cysteine and phenylalanine, the CDR3 is 14 residues long. Of all the DNA, just the CDR3 is kept, 42 bases in frame from base 1. Trimming removed 0 bases from V and 7 bases from J, leaving 12 bases between the germline ends. In the germline V gene (reference sequence), CDR1 corresponds to SEHNR and CDR2 to FQNEAQ. Worth noting for this clone: Its antigen is currently not known. No base quality values were provided; no much bigger clone lies one nucleotide off.

The rearranged segments are TRBV7-9 and TRBJ1-1; a weak D assignment points to TRBD1 (5 bases agree). This clonotype was sampled from a man in his fifties or sixties in good health and CMV-seropositive. The material sequenced was PBMCs. The CDR3 corresponds to CASSLASWGGEAFF. The DNA is as follows: TGTGCCAGCAGCTTAGCGAGCTGGGGGGGTGAAGCTTTCTTT.